These T cell receptor beta chains were read from a single sample in a study of shared clonotypes between healthy human individuals. Clones were read by immunoSEQ multiplex PCR, and TCRdb kept only the in-frame ones, dropping some. The data show 2 million or so clones, 95% seen once. Sequences were obtained from naive CD4+ T cells sorted from blood. The receptors here all came from a man aged 18 to 29 in good health. Both conserved end residues are part of each CDR3. D genes are given only for firm matches. Rows may omit the clone size; those that give it use once, few, many or a size class.

V gene	J gene	clone size	D gene	CDR3 DNA	CDR3 protein
TRBV11-2	TRBJ2-3	.	.	TGTGCCAGCAGCTTAGAGTTCAGTTCAGATACGCAGTATTTT	CASSLEFSSDTQYF
TRBV6-5	TRBJ2-7	.	.	TGTGCCAGCAGTCTACAGGGTAAAACCTACGAGCAGTACTTC	CASSLQGKTYEQYF
TRBV19	TRBJ2-7	.	.	TGTGCCAGTAGGTCCTCGGCCGGGAAGGGATCCTACGAGCAGTACTTC	CASRSSAGKGSYEQYF
TRBV6-1	TRBJ2-2	.	.	TGTGCCAGCAGACGGGACCCCCTGGGGGAGCTGTTTTTT	CASRRDPLGELFF
TRBV5-1	TRBJ1-2	.	.	TGCGCCAGCAGCTTGGGAGGGGAAACCTATGGCTACACCTTC	CASSLGGETYGYTF
TRBV7-9	TRBJ1-4	.	.	TGTGCCAGCAGCTTAGGATCGGGGGAAATGGAAAAACTGTTTTTT	CASSLGSGEMEKLFF
TRBV29-1	TRBJ2-1	.	TRBD1	TGCAGCGTTGAATCGACCCGGGACAGCTACAATGAGCAGTTCTTC	CSVESTRDSYNEQFF
TRBV2	TRBJ2-7	.	TRBD1	TGTGCCAGCACGGGACAGGGAGGGAGGATAGCCGAGCAGTACTTC	CASTGQGGRIAEQYF
TRBV14	TRBJ2-3	.	TRBD1	TGTGCCAGCAGCCAGTCCGGACAGGGTAAGACAGATACGCAGTATTTT	CASSQSGQGKTDTQYF
TRBV6-5	TRBJ1-1	.	.	TGTGCCAGTTCCCTTCTCGGCCCTGGGGGCACTGAAGCTTTCTTT	CASSLLGPGGTEAFF
TRBV18	TRBJ1-5	.	.	TGTGCCAGCTCACCAACGGAAGGGAGCAATCAGCCCCAGCATTTT	CASSPTEGSNQPQHF
TRBV5-1	TRBJ2-5	.	.	TGCGCCAGCAGCTTGTCATCACAAGAGACCCAGTACTTC	CASSLSSQETQYF
TRBV19	TRBJ1-6	.	.	TGTGCCAGTAGTATACAGAACGCTGGTGGTTCACCCCTCCACTTT	CASSIQNAGGSPLHF
TRBV5-1	TRBJ2-1	.	.	TGCGCCAGCAGCTTGGCGGATGCAACTGGCTACAATGAGCAGTTCTTC	CASSLADATGYNEQFF
TRBV6-1	TRBJ2-7	once	.	TGTGCCAGTATTGACAGGAGTAGGGACTACGAGCAGTACTTC	CASIDRSRDYEQYF
TRBV19	TRBJ2-7	.	TRBD1	TGTGCCAGTAGTCCACGACAGGGGGCCTCCTACGAGCAGTACTTC	CASSPRQGASYEQYF